These T cell receptor beta chains were read from a single sample in a study of cytomegalovirus exposure and HLA in healthy donors. Sequenced by immunoSEQ multiplex PCR; TCRdb stores in-frame clones only, minus some. The table records about 40,000 clones, around 82% of them present only once. The sample comprised PBMCs. The receptor source for this set is a young woman in good health and CMV-seropositive. CDR3s include the opening cysteine and the closing phenylalanine or tryptophan. Fields, in order: clone size, D gene, J gene, V gene, CDR3 DNA, CDR3 protein. D genes are given only for firm matches. Size is omitted from some rows. Given values are once, few, many or a class for expanded clones.

size: .; D: TRBD1; J: TRBJ1-5; V: TRBV28; DNA: TGTGCCAGCAGTTTATCCGGACAGGGGTACAATCAGCCCCAGCATTTT; CDR3: CASSLSGQGYNQPQHF
size: .; D: TRBD1; J: TRBJ2-7; V: TRBV7-9; DNA: TGTGCCAGCAGCGACAGGGGCTACGAGCAGTACTTC; CDR3: CASSDRGYEQYF
size: .; D: .; J: TRBJ1-6; V: TRBV7-2; DNA: TGTGCCAGCAGCCTCCAGCCTAGTCGTTCACCCCTCCACTTT; CDR3: CASSLQPSRSPLHF
size: few; D: .; J: TRBJ2-5; V: TRBV27; DNA: TGTGCCAGCAGTTTGACGCCTCGACAGGCCCAAGAGACCCAGTACTTC; CDR3: CASSLTPRQAQETQYF
size: .; D: .; J: TRBJ1-1; V: TRBV7-3; DNA: TGTGCCAGCAGCCCGACAGGGAACACTGAAGCTTTCTTT; CDR3: CASSPTGNTEAFF
size: few; D: TRBD1; J: TRBJ1-1; V: TRBV19; DNA: TGTGCCAGTTCCGGCAGGGGGTACACTGAAGCTTTCTTT; CDR3: CASSGRGYTEAFF
size: few; D: .; J: TRBJ2-1; V: TRBV7-9; DNA: TGTGCCAGCAGCTTCGATCGGTATGAGCAGTTCTTC; CDR3: CASSFDRYEQFF
size: large; D: TRBD2; J: TRBJ2-1; V: TRBV13; DNA: TGTGCCAGCAGCCCCCGCGGGGGGCCCTACAATGAGCAGTTCTTC; CDR3: CASSPRGGPYNEQFF
size: few; D: TRBD1; J: TRBJ2-3; V: TRBV7-9; DNA: TGTTCCAGCAGCTTAAATAAGGGGACAGGGAAGTCAGATACGCAGTATTTT; CDR3: CSSSLNKGTGKSDTQYF
size: .; D: .; J: TRBJ2-5; V: TRBV7-9; DNA: TGTGCCAGCAGCTTAGTCTTCTTTCGCCCGTTGAACCAAGAGCGGACCCAGTACTTC; CDR3: CASSLVFFRPLNQERTQYF
size: .; D: TRBD1; J: TRBJ2-7; V: TRBV4-2; DNA: TGTGCCAGCAGCCCGACCCAGACAGGGGCAGGGGTACGCGAGCAGTACTTC; CDR3: CASSPTQTGAGVREQYF
size: few; D: .; J: TRBJ1-3; V: TRBV7-6; DNA: TGTGCCAGCAGCTCCAAGGAGGGAAACACCATATATTTT; CDR3: CASSSKEGNTIYF
size: .; D: TRBD1; J: TRBJ2-5; V: TRBV5-1; DNA: TGCGCCAGCAGCTTGTCCGGGACAGGGGAAGAGACCCAGTACTTC; CDR3: CASSLSGTGEETQYF
size: few; D: .; J: TRBJ2-1; V: TRBV18; DNA: TGTGCCAGCTCACCATCCCGGGAGTCCTACAATGAGCAGTTCTTC; CDR3: CASSPSRESYNEQFF
size: once; D: .; J: TRBJ2-7; V: TRBV18; DNA: TGTGCCAGCTCAACTCGGGGATCGGGGGAGCAGTACTTC; CDR3: CASSTRGSGEQYF
size: .; D: TRBD2; J: TRBJ2-1; V: TRBV9; DNA: TGTGCCAGCAGCGTAGACCTAGCGGGGCCCCACAATGAGCAGTTCTTC; CDR3: CASSVDLAGPHNEQFF
size: .; D: .; J: TRBJ2-3; V: TRBV6-4; DNA: TGTGCCAGCAGTGAAAGCGCGAGCACAGATACGCAGTATTTT; CDR3: CASSESASTDTQYF
size: .; D: .; J: TRBJ2-4; V: TRBV25-1; DNA: TGTGCCAGCAGTGAATCGCTCTCCGACCGGGGTATATTAAACATTCAGTACTTC; CDR3: CASSESLSDRGILNIQYF
size: .; D: TRBD2; J: TRBJ2-7; V: TRBV5-1; DNA: TGCGCCAGCAGCACGGGACTAGCCACCTACGAGCAGTACTTC; CDR3: CASSTGLATYEQYF
size: .; D: TRBD1; J: TRBJ2-5; V: TRBV19; DNA: TGTGCCAGTAGTAGTGGACAGGGAGAGACCCAGTACTTC; CDR3: CASSSGQGETQYF
size: once; D: .; J: TRBJ2-1; V: TRBV6-6; DNA: TGTGCCAGCAGTTCCCGGGGAGAAGGCAATGAGCAGTTCTTC; CDR3: CASSSRGEGNEQFF
size: .; D: TRBD2; J: TRBJ2-1; V: TRBV6-5; DNA: TGTGCCAGCAGCCCCACTAGCGCGCGTTACAATGAGCAGTTCTTC; CDR3: CASSPTSARYNEQFF
size: .; D: .; J: TRBJ2-7; V: TRBV5-1; DNA: TGCGCCAGCAGCTTGCGGGAATTCGACGAGCAGTACTTC; CDR3: CASSLREFDEQYF
size: once; D: .; J: TRBJ2-5; V: TRBV5-4; DNA: TGTGCCAGCAGCACGGGACTTCAAGAGACCCAGTACTTC; CDR3: CASSTGLQETQYF
size: few; D: TRBD2; J: TRBJ2-2; V: TRBV6-4; DNA: TGTGCCAGCAGTGACCAAGCGGGGAGCACCGGGGAGCTGTTTTTT; CDR3: CASSDQAGSTGELFF
size: .; D: .; J: TRBJ2-1; V: TRBV27; DNA: TGTGCCAGCAGTGAGTACAATGAGCAGTTCTTC; CDR3: CASSEYNEQFF
size: once; D: TRBD2; J: TRBJ2-1; V: TRBV5-1; DNA: TGCGCCAGCAGCTTGACTAGCGGGGGCTACAATGAGCAGTTCTTC; CDR3: CASSLTSGGYNEQFF
size: .; D: TRBD2; J: TRBJ2-7; V: TRBV11-2; DNA: TGTGCCAGCTCAAGACTAGCGGGAGACTACGAGCAGTACTTC; CDR3: CASSRLAGDYEQYF
size: .; D: TRBD1; J: TRBJ2-7; V: TRBV7-6; DNA: TGTGCCAGCAGCTCAGGACAGGGAGTGGTGGGGTACGAGCAGTACTTC; CDR3: CASSSGQGVVGYEQYF
size: .; D: TRBD1; J: TRBJ2-4; V: TRBV27; DNA: TGTGCCAGCAGTTCCAGGGGGCAGGTCAAAAACATTCAGTACTTC; CDR3: CASSSRGQVKNIQYF
size: few; D: .; J: TRBJ1-1; V: TRBV5-4; DNA: TGTGCCAGCACCTCAAACGGGAACATGAACACTGAAGCTTTCTTT; CDR3: CASTSNGNMNTEAFF
size: few; D: TRBD2; J: TRBJ2-6; V: TRBV9; DNA: TGTGCCAGCAGCGTACAGCGGGAGGGCGGGGCCAACGTCCTGACTTTC; CDR3: CASSVQREGGANVLTF
size: .; D: TRBD1; J: TRBJ1-5; V: TRBV7-2; DNA: TGTGCCAGCAGCTTGTACGCCCCGGGACAGGGCGGTCAGCCCCAGCATTTT; CDR3: CASSLYAPGQGGQPQHF
size: .; D: TRBD1; J: TRBJ1-4; V: TRBV19; DNA: TGTGCCAGTAGTCACACCGGGACAGGGAATGAAAAACTGTTTTTT; CDR3: CASSHTGTGNEKLFF
size: .; D: .; J: TRBJ1-2; V: TRBV29-1; DNA: TGCAGCGTTGAATCAGGGTCTATGGGCTACACCTTC; CDR3: CSVESGSMGYTF
size: medium-sized; D: TRBD2; J: TRBJ2-7; V: TRBV4-3; DNA: TGCGCCAGCAGCCAAGATCCAGCGGGGGGGGCCCCTGAGCAGTACTTC; CDR3: CASSQDPAGGAPEQYF
size: .; D: .; J: TRBJ2-1; V: TRBV5-5; DNA: TGTGCCAGCAGCCTAGTACTAGAGACCTACAATGAGCAGTTCTTC; CDR3: CASSLVLETYNEQFF
size: .; D: .; J: TRBJ1-3; V: TRBV6-5; DNA: TGTGCCAGCAGTTACTCGCCCGGGTCTGGAAACACCATATATTTT; CDR3: CASSYSPGSGNTIYF
size: .; D: .; J: TRBJ2-1; V: TRBV27; DNA: TGTGCCAGCAGCCCCAGTAGCTCCAATGAGCAGTTCTTC; CDR3: CASSPSSSNEQFF
size: .; D: .; J: TRBJ1-2; V: TRBV9; DNA: TGTGCCAGCAGCTCGCGGGAGGGCTACACCTTC; CDR3: CASSSREGYTF
size: .; D: .; J: TRBJ1-6; V: TRBV7-9; DNA: TGTGCCAGCAGCCCGCGTTCGGGACTTGGGTTTGCGTCACCCCTCCACTTT; CDR3: CASSPRSGLGFASPLHF
size: .; D: TRBD2; J: TRBJ2-3; V: TRBV7-2; DNA: TGTGCCAGCAGCTTATCGGCTAGCGGGAGAATGGATACGCAGTATTTT; CDR3: CASSLSASGRMDTQYF
size: .; D: TRBD2; J: TRBJ2-7; V: TRBV19; DNA: TGTGCCAGTAGTACCCAGGGACTAGCGGGAGGCGAGCAGTACTTC; CDR3: CASSTQGLAGGEQYF
size: .; D: .; J: TRBJ1-1; V: TRBV19; DNA: TGTGCCAGTAGTCCGTCCGCGGTCACTGAAGCTTTCTTT; CDR3: CASSPSAVTEAFF
size: .; D: .; J: TRBJ1-6; V: TRBV2; DNA: TGTGCCAGCAGGCTCGCAGGGTCCTATAATTCACCCCTCCACTTT; CDR3: CASRLAGSYNSPLHF
size: .; D: .; J: TRBJ2-7; V: TRBV27; DNA: TGTGCCAGCGGTGGGGGCCGCTACGAGCAGTACTTC; CDR3: CASGGGRYEQYF
size: .; D: TRBD1; J: TRBJ1-3; V: TRBV30; DNA: TGTGCCTGGAGTGAGGGGACAGGCATCGGAAACACCATATATTTT; CDR3: CAWSEGTGIGNTIYF
size: .; D: .; J: TRBJ1-2; V: TRBV6-5; DNA: TGTGCCAGCAGACCAACCGACAGAGCGAACTATGGCTACACCTTC; CDR3: CASRPTDRANYGYTF